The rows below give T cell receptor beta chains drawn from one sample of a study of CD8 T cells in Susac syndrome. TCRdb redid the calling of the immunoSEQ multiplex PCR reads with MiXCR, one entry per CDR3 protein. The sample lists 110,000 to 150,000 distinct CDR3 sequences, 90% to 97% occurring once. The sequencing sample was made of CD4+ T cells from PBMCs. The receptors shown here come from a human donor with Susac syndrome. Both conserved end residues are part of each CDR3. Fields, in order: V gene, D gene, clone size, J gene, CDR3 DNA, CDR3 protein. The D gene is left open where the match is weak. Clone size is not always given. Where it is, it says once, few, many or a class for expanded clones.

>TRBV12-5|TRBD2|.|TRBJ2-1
TGTGCTAGTGGCCCTAGCGGGAGAAGGGGAGAGCAGTTCTTC
CASGPSGRRGEQFF
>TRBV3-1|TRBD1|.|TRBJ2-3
TGTGCCAGCAGACACCGGGACAGGAGCACAGATACGCAGTATTTT
CASRHRDRSTDTQYF
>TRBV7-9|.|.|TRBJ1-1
TGTGCCAGCAGCCCGAACGGACCGCCGCAGGAAGCTTTCTTT
CASSPNGPPQEAFF
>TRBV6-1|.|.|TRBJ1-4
TGTGCCAGCAGTTTCGATCTGGGGGAAAAACTGTTTTTT
CASSFDLGEKLFF
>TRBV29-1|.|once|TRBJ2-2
TGCAGCGTTGAAACGGATGGGGTGTACACCGGGGAGCTGTTTTTT
CSVETDGVYTGELFF
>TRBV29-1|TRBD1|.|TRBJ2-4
TGCAGCGTATTGCCGACAGGGATGGGCAAAAACATTCAGTACTTC
CSVLPTGMGKNIQYF
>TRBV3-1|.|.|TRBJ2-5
TGTGCCAGCAGCCAAGTCAGAAGGGTTGGACAAGAGACCCAGTACTTC
CASSQVRRVGQETQYF
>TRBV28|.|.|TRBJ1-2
TGTGCCAGCAGTTTAGGGACGCCGGGGGGCTACACCTTC
CASSLGTPGGYTF
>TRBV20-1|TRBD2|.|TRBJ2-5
TGCAGTGCCGTTACTAGCGGGAGACGCGAGACCCAGTACTTC
CSAVTSGRRETQYF
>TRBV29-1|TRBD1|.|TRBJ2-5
TGCAGCGCTAAGACAGGGTATGCAGAGACCCAGTACTTC
CSAKTGYAETQYF
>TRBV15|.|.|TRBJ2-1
TGTGCCACCAGCACGACCCGGGGCTCCTACAATGAGCAGTTCTTC
CATSTTRGSYNEQFF
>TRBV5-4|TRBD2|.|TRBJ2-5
TGTGCCAGCAGCTCGGGGGGTTCCCAAGAGACCCAGTACTTC
CASSSGGSQETQYF
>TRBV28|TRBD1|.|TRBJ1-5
TGTGCCAGCAGTTGGGGACAGTTCCAGCCCCAGCATTTT
CASSWGQFQPQHF
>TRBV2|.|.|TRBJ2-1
TGTGCCAGCAGTGAAGGGGCAGTATCTCCCCAGTTCTTC
CASSEGAVSPQFF
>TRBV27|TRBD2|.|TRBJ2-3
TGTGCCAGCAGTTCTAGCGGGAAACCCCCAGATACGCAGTATTTT
CASSSSGKPPDTQYF
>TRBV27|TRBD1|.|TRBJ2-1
TGTGCCAGCAGTTCGGTCCGGGACAGGGTGTACGAGCAGTTCTTC
CASSSVRDRVYEQFF
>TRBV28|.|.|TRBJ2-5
TGTGCCAGCAGTTTTGTGGCGGGGCGCCAAGAGACCCAGTACTTC
CASSFVAGRQETQYF
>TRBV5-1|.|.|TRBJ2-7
TGCGCCAGCAGCGTTAGCGTTGGGCCCTACGAGCAGTACTTC
CASSVSVGPYEQYF
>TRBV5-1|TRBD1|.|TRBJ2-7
TGCGCCAGCAGCCTACCGGGACAGGGAACGAGGGAGCAGTACTTC
CASSLPGQGTREQYF
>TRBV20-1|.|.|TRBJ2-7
TGCAGTGCTACTCAGGGTTACGAGCAGTACTTC
CSATQGYEQYF
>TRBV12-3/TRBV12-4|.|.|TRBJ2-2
TGTGCCAGCAGGGACGGACTGCACACCGGGGAGCTGTTTTTT
CASRDGLHTGELFF
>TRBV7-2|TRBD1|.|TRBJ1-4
TGTGCCAGCAGCTTGGGGGGACAGCATAATGAAAAACTGTTTTTT
CASSLGGQHNEKLFF
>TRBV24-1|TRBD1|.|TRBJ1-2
TGTGCCACCAGTCCAGGGGGCAACTATGGCTACACCTTC
CATSPGGNYGYTF
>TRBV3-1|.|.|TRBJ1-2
TGTGCCAGCAGCCAAGAGCATGCCAGGTCGGACCACACCTTC
CASSQEHARSDHTF
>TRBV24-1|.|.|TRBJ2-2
TGTGCCACCAGTGAGGTTGGAGGGGAGCTGTTTTTT
CATSEVGGELFF
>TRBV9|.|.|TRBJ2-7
TGTGCCAGCAGCGTAGGGGGGGACTTGTCCGGGTCCGAGCAGTACTTC
CASSVGGDLSGSEQYF
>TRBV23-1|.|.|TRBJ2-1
TGCGCCAGCAGTCAATCCGGGGGAGCGGAATTCTCCTACAATGAGCAGTTCTTC
CASSQSGGAEFSYNEQFF
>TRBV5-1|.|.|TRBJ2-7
TGCGCCAGCAGCCCAGGGGATGGCGCCCCCTACGAGCAGTACTTC
CASSPGDGAPYEQYF
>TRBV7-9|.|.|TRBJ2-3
TGTGCCAGCAGCACCGACATCACAGATACGCAGTATTTT
CASSTDITDTQYF
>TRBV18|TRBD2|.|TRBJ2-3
TGTGCCAGCTCACCGGGGGGGAGCACAGATACGCAGTATTTT
CASSPGGSTDTQYF
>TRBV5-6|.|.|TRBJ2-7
TGTGCCAGCAGCTTGGCCGGGGTCCGGGCCTACGAGCAGTACTTC
CASSLAGVRAYEQYF
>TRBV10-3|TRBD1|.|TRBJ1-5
TGTGCCATCAGCCAGGGACAGGGACCTTCGCCCCAGCATTTT
CAISQGQGPSPQHF
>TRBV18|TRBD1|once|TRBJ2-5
TGTGCCAGCCTGAACCGGGACAGCCAAGAGACCCAGTACTTC
CASLNRDSQETQYF
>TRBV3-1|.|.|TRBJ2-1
TGTGCCAGCAGCCAAGTGCCTAATGAGCAGTTCTTC
CASSQVPNEQFF
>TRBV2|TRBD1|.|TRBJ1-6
TGTGCCAGCAGTGAAGACAGGGGGTATTCACCCCTCCACTTT
CASSEDRGYSPLHF
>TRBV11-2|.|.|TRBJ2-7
TGTGCCAGCAGCTTAGAAACAGGACAGTCCTACGAGCAGTACTTC
CASSLETGQSYEQYF
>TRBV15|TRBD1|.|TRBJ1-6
TGTGCCACCAGCAGAGGGGTGGGGACAGTGGAATCACCCCTCCACTTT
CATSRGVGTVESPLHF
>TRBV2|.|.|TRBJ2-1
TGTGCCAGCAGGGAGGGTTTGGGCTATGAGCAGTTCTTC
CASREGLGYEQFF